One and the same sample provided the 9 T cell receptor beta chains below, sequenced in a study of blood T cell repertoires in COVID-19. Assay used: immunoSEQ multiplex PCR; TCRdb lists only in-frame clones, some missing. The data hold about 89,000 clones, with just under 80% observed a single time. The sequencing sample was made of peripheral blood. These receptor sequences come from a man between 65 and 85 years old with COVID-19, enrolled during active disease.

V and J are TRBV4-2 and TRBJ1-1, with 9 bases matching TRBD1. Germline CDR1 and CDR2: LGHNA and YNFKEQ. Germline trimming cut 4 bases from V and 4 bases from J; bases unmatched to any gene: 4. The CDR3 has 14 amino acids. CDR3 amino acids: CASSRDREGTEAFF. CDR3 coding DNA: TGTGCCAGCAGCCGGGACAGGGAGGGCACTGAAGCTTTCTTT.

This chain uses TRBV5-1 with TRBJ1-2, with 7 positions matching TRBD1. Looked up from germline, CDR1 is SGHRS and CDR2 is YFSETQ. V dropped 4 bases and J dropped 1; count of bases not matched to a gene: 10. This CDR3 is 16 amino acids long. CDR3 sequence (DNA): TGCGCCAGCAGCCCAACCGGGACAGCCTATAACTATGGCTACACCTTC. Translation: CASSPTGTAYNYGYTF.

Many counts were recorded for this clone. The J gene is TRBJ2-1, the V gene TRBV19; 9 positions match TRBD1. The CDR3 consists of 13 residues. The germline V gene encodes CDR1 LNHDA and CDR2 SQIVND (reference sequence). The junction had 4 bases not matched to a gene; V was cut back by 8 bases and J by 5 bases. This chain's CDR3 is CASSGTGNNEQFF. CDR3 coding DNA: TGTGCCAGTTCCGGGACAGGGAACAATGAGCAGTTCTTC.

The J gene is TRBJ1-3, the V gene TRBV7-8, with D perhaps matching TRBD1 (6 bases). CDR3 length equals 14 residues. Germline loops: CDR1 SGHVS, CDR2 FQNEAQ. V was cut by 5 bases and J by 2 bases, with 10 bases left in between. Here the CDR3 reads CASSLRQAGNTIYF. The CDR3 coding sequence is TGTGCCAGCAGCCTCAGACAGGCTGGAAACACCATATATTTT.

The chain couples TRBV28 to TRBJ2-7; D not resolved. This CDR3 spans 15 amino acids. V lost 3 bases and J lost 2, with 14 bases in between. Germline values: CDR1 MDHEN, CDR2 SYDVKM. CDR3 sequence reads: CASSLLWRGTYEQYF. CDR3 nucleotide sequence: TGTGCCAGCAGTTTGTTGTGGCGAGGTACCTACGAGCAGTACTTC.

This chain connects TRBV3-1 (or the pseudogene TRBV3-2) to TRBJ2-7; D possibly corresponds to TRBD1 (6 bases). V was shortened by 4 bases and J by 4 bases, with 8 bases between the two germline ends. The germline V gene encodes CDR1 LGHDT and CDR2 YNNKEL (reference sequence). The CDR3 covers 12 residues. Written as DNA, the CDR3 is TGTGCCAGCAGCCCGCAGGGGTACGAGCAGTACTTC. This gives the protein CASSPQGYEQYF.

This clone has only a few counts. The V and J genes are TRBV7-3 and TRBJ2-3; D is possibly TRBD1 (5 bases). Germline values: CDR1 SGHTA, CDR2 FQGTGA. There are 14 residues in the CDR3. The V gene lost 2 bases and the J gene lost 4 bases, with 10 bases spanning the gap. The CDR3 is CASSLGSGSDTQYF. CDR3 DNA: TGTGCCAGCAGCTTAGGGTCAGGGTCAGATACGCAGTATTTT.

This clone is classed as medium-sized. The CDR3 DNA follows: TGCGCCAGCAGCCAAGGGCAAACAGGGAAAGAAGCCTACGAGCAGTACTTC. Protein: CASSQGQTGKEAYEQYF. This chain uses TRBV4-3 with TRBJ2-7, with TRBD1 as a possible D gene (6 bases). This CDR3 comprises 17 residues. CDR1 and CDR2 from the germline V gene are LGHNA and YSLEER. V was shortened by 1 base and J by 2 bases, with 18 bases between the two germline ends.

The chain is built from TRBV29-1 and TRBJ2-7, with 11 bases aligning to TRBD2. The CDR3 covers 13 residues. The V gene's germline CDR1 is SQVTM and CDR2 ANQGSEA. V gave up 7 bases and J gave up 5 bases; unmatched junction bases: 7. The CDR3: CSGILAGAHEQYF. The DNA for the CDR3 is TGCAGCGGGATACTAGCGGGGGCCCACGAGCAGTACTTC.